The rows below give T cell receptor beta chains drawn from one sample of a study of blood T cell repertoires in COVID-19. TCRdb's copy holds only in-frame clones and misses some; the assay was immunoSEQ multiplex PCR. The sample consists of under 250,000 clones, approximately 83% of them appearing once. Source material: peripheral blood. These receptors came from a woman in her 30s who had recovered from COVID-19. Both conserved end residues are part of each CDR3. D genes are given only for firm matches. Clone size, where shown, is once, few, many, or a class for clones that have expanded.

>-|TRBJ2-1|TRBV6-5|TRBD2
TGTGCCAGCAGTAGACTAGCGGGAGCGGTGGAGCAGTTCTTC
CASSRLAGAVEQFF
>-|TRBJ2-1|TRBV28|-
TGTGCCAGCAGTTTGGCCGCGGGGAATGTGGAGAATGAGCAGTTCTTC
CASSLAAGNVENEQFF
>-|TRBJ2-3|TRBV7-9|TRBD2
TGTGCCAGCAGCTTGACAGCGGGAGGGCCAGATACGCAGTATTTT
CASSLTAGGPDTQYF
>-|TRBJ2-1|TRBV19|-
TGTGCCAGTAGTATAGGAGCCTATCCTGAGCAGTTCTTC
CASSIGAYPEQFF
>-|TRBJ2-3|TRBV5-1|TRBD2
TGCGCCAGCGGCACCGGGACTAGCGGGAGTACGCAGTATTTT
CASGTGTSGSTQYF
>-|TRBJ2-5|TRBV25-1|TRBD1
TGTGCCAGCAGTGACCCGGGACAGGGCGGAGAGACCCAGTACTTC
CASSDPGQGGETQYF
>-|TRBJ2-7|TRBV2|TRBD1
TGTGCCAGCAGGGACAGGGTCGGCGAGCAGTACTTC
CASRDRVGEQYF
>-|TRBJ2-3|TRBV15|-
TGTGCCACCAGCACCGGAGAGGGCACAGATACGCAGTATTTT
CATSTGEGTDTQYF
>-|TRBJ2-4|TRBV30|-
TGTGCCTGGAGTCCACGAGGGGGGGGGCTAAACTTC
CAWSPRGGGLNF
>-|TRBJ2-7|TRBV27|TRBD1
TGTGCCAGCAGTTTTGACAGGGGCTACGAGCAGTACTTC
CASSFDRGYEQYF
>-|TRBJ2-7|TRBV2|-
TGTGCCAGCAGTGATGAGGCCTACGAGCAGTACTTC
CASSDEAYEQYF
>-|TRBJ1-5|TRBV30|-
TGTGCCTGGAGTTTAAGAGGCGGGGGTGACCAGCCCCAGCATTTT
CAWSLRGGGDQPQHF
>few|TRBJ2-7|TRBV2|TRBD1
TGTGCCAGATCTAGTAGGACAGGGAGCCGGGAGCAGTACTTC
CARSSRTGSREQYF
>few|TRBJ2-1|TRBV21-1|-
TGTGCCAGCAGCAAAGCCGCGCGACTAGCGGGAGTTCAAGGTGAGCAGTTCTTC
CASSKAARLAGVQGEQFF
>-|TRBJ1-6|TRBV28|-
TGTGCCAGCAGTTGGGCCAGTTCTACTTCACCCCTCCACTTT
CASSWASSTSPLHF
>-|TRBJ2-5|TRBV29-1|-
TGCAGCGTTGAAGTGGCTCGGGGGGCAGAGACCCAGTACTTC
CSVEVARGAETQYF
>-|TRBJ1-5|TRBV7-9|-
TGTGCCAGCAGCTCCACTTCAGGGGCCAGAGGACAGCCCCAGCATTTT
CASSSTSGARGQPQHF
>-|TRBJ1-2|TRBV9|-
TGTGCCAGCAGCGTAACGGGACAATTCTCCGGCTACACCTTC
CASSVTGQFSGYTF
>-|TRBJ2-3|TRBV25-1|-
TGTGCCAGCAGTGATCGAGCGCGGAGCACAGATACGCAGTATTTT
CASSDRARSTDTQYF
>-|TRBJ2-6|TRBV4-1|TRBD1
TGCGCCAGCAGCCAAGATTTTTCAGGGGGCGTTTTTGGGGCCAACGTCCTGACTTTC
CASSQDFSGGVFGANVLTF
>-|TRBJ2-2|TRBV7-3|TRBD1
TGTGCCAGCAGCCTCAAGGGGGCCACCGGGGAGCTGTTTTTT
CASSLKGATGELFF
>-|TRBJ2-7|TRBV28|TRBD2
TGTGCCAGCACCAGACTAGCGGGAGTTTTACACTACGAGCAGTACTTC
CASTRLAGVLHYEQYF
>once|TRBJ2-3|TRBV10-2|TRBD2
TGCGCCAGCTTGCGGGAGGGTACAGATACGCAGTATTTT
CASLREGTDTQYF
>-|TRBJ2-7|TRBV5-6|-
TGTGCCAGCAGCTTGGGACTAGGGACCTACGAGCAGTACTTC
CASSLGLGTYEQYF
>-|TRBJ1-1|TRBV19|-
TGTGCCAGTAGTACCGGACATTCCACTGAAGCTTTCTTT
CASSTGHSTEAFF